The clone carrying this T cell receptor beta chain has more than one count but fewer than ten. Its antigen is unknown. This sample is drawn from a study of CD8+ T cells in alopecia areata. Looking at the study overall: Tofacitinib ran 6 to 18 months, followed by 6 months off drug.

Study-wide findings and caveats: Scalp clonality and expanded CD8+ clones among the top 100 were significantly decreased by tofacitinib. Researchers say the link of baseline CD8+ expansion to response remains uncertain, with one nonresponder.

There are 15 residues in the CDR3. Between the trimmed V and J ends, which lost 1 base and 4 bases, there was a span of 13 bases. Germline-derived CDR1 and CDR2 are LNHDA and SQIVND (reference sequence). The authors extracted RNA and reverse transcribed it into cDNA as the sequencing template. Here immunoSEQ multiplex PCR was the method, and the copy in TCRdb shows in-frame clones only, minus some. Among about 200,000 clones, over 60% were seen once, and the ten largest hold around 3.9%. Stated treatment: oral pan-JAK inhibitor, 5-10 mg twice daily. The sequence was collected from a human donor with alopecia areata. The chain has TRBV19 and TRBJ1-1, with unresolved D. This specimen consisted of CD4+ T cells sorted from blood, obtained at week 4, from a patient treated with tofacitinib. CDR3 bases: TGTGCCAGTAGTATAGGAATCGGGGTGGCCACTGAAGCTTTCTTT. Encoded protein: CASSIGIGVATEAFF.